This entry features one T cell receptor (beta chain) sequence. Which antigen it targets is not known. Base qualities were left out, and no much larger clone turns up one base away. Library prep was done by RACE. Sequencing used a NextSeq 500. During library preparation, unique molecular identifiers were attached to individual cDNA molecules so that TCRs could be counted in a quantitative, reproducible way. The paper's data handling went like this. A median of roughly 100,000 TCRs per sample was observed, with a range of 23,224 to 690,600. The Decombinator software suite was used to annotate the V, J and CDR3 of the TCR reads. Every sample was subsampled to the same number of TCRs (28,000) for the PS versus PT1 abundance plots. TCRs were defined as expanded if absent before sensitization and observed at least eight times at the 2-week time point. Using fastp trimming at Q25 and MiXCR clonotype assembly, TCRdb reanalyzed the public sequencing data and kept in-frame beta chains. For every CDR3 protein sequence, its rows merge into one entry that carries the most common genes and DNA. These V and J calls derive from TCRdb rather than the authors' analysis. Counted in this sample were about 42,000 distinct CDR3 sequences; roughly 10% of them appeared once. The ten most abundant clones make up 11% to 15% of the sample.

These data are taken from a study of human T cells and chemical hapten exposure (dated by TCRdb to the early 2020s). A note on the overall study: For sensitization, 2% DPC in acetone was applied to a 2 cm by 2 cm area of upper inner arm skin. Throughout the study period of around 25 weeks, patients also received therapeutic DPC doses to the scalp every week. Blood for TCR sequencing was provided by twenty-nine alopecia patients at one to four time points (pre-sensitization, 2, 6 and 24 weeks). Both TCR alpha and TCR beta chains were sequenced from each blood RNA sample. Patient blood was sampled pre-sensitization (week 0) and at 2, 6 and about 24 weeks after DPC sensitization. Peripheral blood TCR repertoire changes were tracked in vivo in alopecia patients during primary and secondary sensitization to the hapten diphenylcyclopropenone (DPC). The mostly female patient cohort included alopecia areata with under or over 50% scalp involvement, alopecia totalis and alopecia universalis. Patch tests used Finn chambers with 0.01% DPC on the upper back, scored after 6 days by International Contact Dermatitis Research Group standards. Libraries were pooled for sequencing, and variation in per-sample TCR yields was attributed mainly to small differences in library volumes within the pool. Summary of the overall study and its limitations: Patch test score was positively correlated with the number of PT1 expanded TCRs, with significance at thresholds 8, 16 and 32 but not at 4. Repeated subsampling changed both the strength of the expansion versus patch-test correlation and the threshold at which the correlation became significant. All patients had alopecia, a presumed autoimmune disease, so their immune response might differ from that of healthy individuals. Compared with pre-sensitization or healthy control sets, expanded TCRs formed significantly more large CDR3 similarity clusters, which is consistent with antigen-driven responses. No change with DPC sensitization was found in the number of TCRs above 1 in 1000 frequency, and no evidence of global repertoire structure alterations was found.

The CDR3 spans 16 residues, from the cysteine through the phenylalanine. This entry keeps only the CDR3 DNA: 48 bases, framed from base 1. The germline V gene encodes CDR1 SGHDT and CDR2 YYEEEE. V and J are trimmed by 0 bases and 1 base, and the gene matches miss 3 bases of the junction. The meaning of the sample's time point label: patch test 2, 6 weeks after DPC sensitization. Explained via the paper, the treatment or condition label denotes: therapeutic diphenylcyclopropenone sensitization with weekly scalp DPC. Unfractionated whole blood was collected in Tempus Blood RNA tubes, and total RNA was extracted from that blood. At each patch-test visit, blood was drawn before the patch test was applied. To be eligible, patients had to be aged 18 to 70, diagnosed with alopecia and judged suitable for DPC therapy, while pregnant patients were excluded.

The specimen was whole blood, collected in connection with sensitization to the hapten diphenylcyclopropenone (DPC). The source is a woman aged 25 to 39 with alopecia areata. Some clones in this sample may be carry-over from other donors' samples. Here the chain combines TRBV5-6 and TRBJ2-3, with 9 middle bases fitting TRBD1. The base sequence is TGTGCCAGCAGCTTGGACAGGGGGCTAGGCACAGATACGCAGTATTTT. This sequence encodes CASSLDRGLGTDTQYF.